This entry features one T cell receptor beta chain sequence. This clonotype was observed many times. Its antigen remains undetermined. Base quality data are lacking; no much larger clone is found one base away. These data come from a study of T cells in Graves' hyperthyroidism and ophthalmopathy (dated 2019 in TCRdb). About the investigation overall: Peripheral blood was sampled at the time of initial diagnosis, prior to any treatment. Once sampling was done, hyperthyroidism patients were given methimazole at a starting dose of 30 mg daily, whereas ophthalmopathy patients were given high-dose intravenous methylprednisolone. TCR V-J signatures able to tell the groups apart were searched for in a discovery cohort of approximately 95 patients, of whom around 42 had Graves' ophthalmopathy and 57 had stable Graves' hyperthyroidism. The study also compared thyroid tissue and blood T-cell repertoires from a handful of Graves' hyperthyroidism patients. For training and testing, the 110 or so patients in the discovery cohort were randomly divided in a 7:3 ratio. Whether ophthalmopathy could be predicted prospectively was tested in an independent validation cohort made up of under 20 hyperthyroidism patients plus 17 patients who later progressed to ophthalmopathy. The paper describes TCR Vbeta CDR3 sequencing of around 140 peripheral blood samples, made up of some 40 ophthalmopathy patients, around 78 hyperthyroidism patients and about 17 progressor patients. Here is what the overall study found, with its caveats: In validation, progression to ophthalmopathy was predicted by the model with nearly 71% sensitivity and around 76% specificity, a median of roughly 6.4 months before onset. A model built on a 13 V-J signature distinguished ophthalmopathy from stable hyperthyroidism, reaching 87.88% sensitivity and 81.08% specificity in cross-validation and 80%/75% in testing. Most expanded thyroid clonotypes (frequency above 0.001) were also detected in blood, a finding suggesting that blood repertoires may reflect thyroid immune responses. Sample size was not statistically predetermined, and investigators were not blinded to group allocation.

Graves' hyperthyroidism was defined as stable when no progression to ophthalmopathy occurred over 18 months of follow-up. The hyperthyroidism patients were between 18 and 65 years old and newly diagnosed, with a disease duration of less than 2 months. The study excluded patients with uncontrolled infections, other autoimmune diseases, pregnancy or lactation. Diagnoses relied on clinical symptoms, serum thyroxine and TRAb, thyroid ultrasound and orbital computed tomography. PBMCs were separated from about 10 ml of fresh peripheral blood using Ficoll-Paque density gradient centrifugation. Trizol reagent was used to extract total RNA, and RNA quality was then checked on an Agilent 2100 Bioanalyzer. The germline V gene encodes CDR1 DFQATT and CDR2 SNEGSKA (reference sequence). Inclusive of the bounding cysteine and phenylalanine, the CDR3 is 12 residues long. Solely the CDR3 DNA is kept, with 36 bases framed from the first base. V sheds 5 bases and J sheds 5 bases, leaving 12 bases between their ends.

TCR beta CDR3 regions were amplified from RNA transcripts. The TCR CDR3 was subjected to a first round of RT-PCR using the HTBI primer set and the Qiagen OneStep RT-PCR kit. The libraries were constructed in a second round of multiplex PCR and then size-selected and purified. Paired-end sequencing of the libraries was performed with 100 bp reads on an Illumina HiSeq2000. On the study's bioinformatics: SOAPnuke was used to process the raw data, removing reads that contained adapters or uncalled bases, had a mean Phred below 15, or lacked an exact match to the constant primer or identifier. High-quality paired reads were merged with COPE v1.2.5, and unique nucleotide sequences were defined as clonotypes. MiTCR v1.1 was used to align the clonotypes against IMGT TRBV, TRBD and TRBJ reference segments. Analysis was restricted to V-J combinations with a frequency above 0.0001, which covered roughly 99% of repertoires. A TCS score was defined as the ratio between F50 (clonal expansion) and ExV (chaos), using BLOSUM62-based TCRdist between CDR3 peptides within each V-J. Welch's t-statistics and random forest reduced 500 to 550 V-J features to fewer than 15, which were used in a naive Bayes classifier (R e1071). The public reads were reanalyzed by TCRdb: fastp trimming at Q25, MiXCR alignment, in-frame beta chains only. Records with the same CDR3 protein are collapsed into one entry carrying the most frequent genes and DNA. It is TCRdb's table, rather than the study itself, that gives the V and J calls and clone size. For this sample the table gives some 180,000 distinct CDR3 sequences, of which 15% to 20% were detected only once. The top ten hold roughly 30% of the sample.

Material for sequencing was blood. The source of this sequence is a woman in her forties or fifties with Graves' hyperthyroidism. The rearrangement combines TRBV20-1 with TRBJ2-5; no D gene is confidently identified. The encoded CDR3 is CSARSPQETQYF. The DNA sequence is TGCAGTGCTCGGAGCCCGCAGGAGACCCAGTACTTC.